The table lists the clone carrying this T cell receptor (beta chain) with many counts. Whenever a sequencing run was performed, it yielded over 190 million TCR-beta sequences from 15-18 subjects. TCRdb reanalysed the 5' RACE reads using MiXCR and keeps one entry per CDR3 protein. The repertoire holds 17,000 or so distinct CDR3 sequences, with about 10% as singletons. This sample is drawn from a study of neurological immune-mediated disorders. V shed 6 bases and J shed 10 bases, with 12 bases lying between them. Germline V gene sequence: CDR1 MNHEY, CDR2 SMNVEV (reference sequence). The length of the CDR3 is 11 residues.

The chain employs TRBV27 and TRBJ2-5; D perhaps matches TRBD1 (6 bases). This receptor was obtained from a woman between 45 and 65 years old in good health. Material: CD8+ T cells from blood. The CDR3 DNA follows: TGTGCCAGCAGCCGAGGGGGAATCCAGTACTTC. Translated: CASSRGGIQYF.